This T cell receptor (beta chain) was observed in a study of regulatory T cells in long-lasting Graves disease. General study findings and limits: TRBV28, TRBJ1-2 and TRBJ2-5 emerged as the favored segments in persistent disease.

CDR3-region Arm-PCR and iRepertoire HTBI primers produced the TCR beta libraries. TCRdb analysed the multiplex PCR reads with MiXCR anew, one entry per CDR3 protein. This sample carries around 500,000 distinct CDR3 sequences, more than 20% of them seen once, and the ten largest clones take 7.8%. In regard to this clonotype: Its antigen is not known.

V was cut by 5 bases and J by 4 bases, with 15 bases left in between. Looked up from germline, CDR1 is SGHTA and CDR2 is FQGTGA. The CDR3 has 14 amino acids. Regarding time point: persistent/refractory GD, antithyroid drugs over 5 years with positive TRAb. Researchers made the TCR library from RNA that was extracted from PBMCs. The TCR comes from a female donor with Graves disease. The chain couples TRBV7-3 to TRBJ2-7; D perhaps matches TRBD2 (6 bases). The sequenced sample was peripheral blood mononuclear cells (PBMCs), obtained when the disease was refractory, from a patient treated with antithyroid drugs. Here the CDR3 reads CASSLGGPLYEQYF. CDR3 nucleotide sequence: TGTGCCAGCAGCCTGGGGGGACCCCTTTACGAGCAGTACTTC.